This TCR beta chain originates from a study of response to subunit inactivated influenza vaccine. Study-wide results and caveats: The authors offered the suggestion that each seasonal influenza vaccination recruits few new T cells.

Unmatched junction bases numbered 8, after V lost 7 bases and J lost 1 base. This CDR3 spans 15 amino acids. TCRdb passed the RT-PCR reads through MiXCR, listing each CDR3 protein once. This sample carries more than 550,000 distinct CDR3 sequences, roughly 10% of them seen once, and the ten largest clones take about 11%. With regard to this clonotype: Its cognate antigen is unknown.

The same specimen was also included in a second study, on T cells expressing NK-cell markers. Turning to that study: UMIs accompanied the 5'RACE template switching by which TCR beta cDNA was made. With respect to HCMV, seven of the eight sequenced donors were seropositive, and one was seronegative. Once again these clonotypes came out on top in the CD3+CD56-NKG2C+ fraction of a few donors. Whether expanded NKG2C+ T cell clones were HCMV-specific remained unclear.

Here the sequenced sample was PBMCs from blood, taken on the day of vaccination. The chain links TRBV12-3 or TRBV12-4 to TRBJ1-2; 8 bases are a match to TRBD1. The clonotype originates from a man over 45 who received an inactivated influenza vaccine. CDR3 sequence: CASTTTGVLNYGYTF. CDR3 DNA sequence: TGTGCCAGCACGACGACAGGGGTCCTTAACTATGGCTACACCTTC.